Listed here are 21 T cell receptor beta chains from one sample, sequenced in a study of preoperative IRX-2 immunotherapy in early breast cancer. Assay: immunoSEQ multiplex PCR; the TCRdb copy retains only in-frame clones and omits some. This sample has some 7,200 clones, with approximately 80% found just once. Treatment here: preoperative locoregional IRX-2 cytokine immunotherapy. The material was tumor tissue, obtained after IRX-2 immunotherapy. Receptors originate from a human donor with breast cancer.

The chain combines TRBV30 with TRBJ1-3; 9 nucleotides agree with TRBD1. This CDR3 has 14 amino acids. Per germline, CDR1 GTSNPN and CDR2 SVGIG (reference sequence). V dropped 5 bases and J dropped 4; count of bases not matched to a gene: 6. The CDR3 region is CAWQTGGSGNTIYF. CDR3 nucleotides: TGTGCCTGGCAGACAGGGGGTTCGGGAAACACCATATATTTT.

The rearrangement links TRBV18 to TRBJ1-1; tentatively, D is TRBD1 (5 bases). The germline V and J ends were trimmed by 6 bases and 1 base, with 18 bases remaining between them. CDR1 and CDR2 (germline): KGHSH, LQKENI. The CDR3 extends over 16 amino acids. Written as DNA, the CDR3 is TGTGCCAGCTCCCTAACGGCTCGGGGGAAGAACACTGAAGCTTTCTTT. Its protein product is CASSLTARGKNTEAFF. Looking up the rest from reference TRBV18 and TRBJ1-1 gives the full variable domain: NAGVMQNPRHLVRRRGQEARLRCSPMKGHSHVYWYRQLPEEGLKFMVYLQKENIIDESGMPKERFSAEFPKEGPSILRIQQVVRGDSAAYFCASSLTARGKNTEAFFGQGTRLTVV.

The genes are TRBV11-3 and TRBJ1-2; 7 nucleotides agree with TRBD1. The CDR3 consists of 15 residues. Trimming at V came to 5 bases and at J to 8 bases, leaving 14 bases not matched to a gene. Germline CDR1 and CDR2: SGHNT and YENEEA. The CDR3 is CASSPRTQGVGGYTF. In DNA form, the CDR3 reads TGTGCCAGCAGCCCTCGGACCCAGGGGGTGGGAGGCTACACCTTC.

V gene TRBV6-8 combines with J gene TRBJ2-1; weak D call: TRBD1 (5 bases). CDR1 MNHGY and CDR2 SAAAGT come from the germline V gene. This CDR3 region has 13 residues. Trimming removed 5 bases from V and 9 bases from J, with 14 bases in between. The CDR3 loop reads CASSGLGDAEQFF. CDR3 DNA: TGTGCCAGCAGTGGGTTAGGGGATGCTGAGCAGTTCTTC.

V is TRBV7-1 and J is TRBJ2-7; D is perhaps TRBD2 (6 bases). TRBV7-1 is assigned to the ORF class and has an uncertain function. Trimming removed 4 bases at V and 4 bases at J, with 20 bases between. The CDR3 runs 16 residues. The CDR3, as DNA: TGTGCCAGCAGCTACAGAGGAGGGACCTCAAAATACGAGCAGTACTTC. This codes for CASSYRGGTSKYEQYF.

Points on this clone: There is an ambiguous or unread base here, so the residue it gives is written X. The rearrangement joins TRBV10-1 to TRBJ1-4, with no clear D. Germline V CDR1 and CDR2: WNHNN, SYGVQD (reference sequence). Deletions cut 8 bases from V and 5 bases from J, with 15 bases between. The CDR3 runs 14 residues. CDR3 DNA sequence: TGCGCCAGCCGCCGGTGGAAAYCCAATGAAAAACTGTTTTTT. It is translated as CASRRWKXNEKLFF.

The CDR3 DNA sequence: TGTGCCAGTAGTATCCTGGGGACCACCGGGACAGGGAATAACTATGGCTACACCTTC. Translated: CASSILGTTGTGNNYGYTF. The chain combines TRBV19 with TRBJ1-2; 9 nucleotides align to TRBD1. The CDR3 spans 19 residues. Trimming at V came to 3 bases and at J to 1 base, leaving 15 bases not matched to a gene. In germline, CDR1 is LNHDA, CDR2 SQIVND (reference sequence).

This sequence joins TRBV29-1 and TRBJ1-6; 10 bases align to TRBD1. Germline lookup yields CDR1 SQVTM and CDR2 ANQGSEA. V shed 5 bases, J shed 5 bases, and the junction held 9 bases outside the gene matches. The CDR3 runs to 16 residues. Here the CDR3 reads CSVPPPDRGHNSPLHF. The CDR3 bases are TGCAGCGTTCCCCCTCCTGACAGGGGGCATAATTCACCCCTCCACTTT.

This clone has a handful of counts. The chain has TRBV19 and TRBJ2-3, with TRBD2 identical over 8 bases. Germline lookup yields CDR1 LNHDA and CDR2 SQIVND (reference sequence). J was trimmed by 1 base and V by 3 bases; bases with no gene match: 3. The CDR3 length is 15 residues. CDR3 protein: CASSIRGGRTDTQYF. The CDR3 coding sequence is TGTGCCAGTAGTATTCGGGGGGGGCGCACAGATACGCAGTATTTT.

This clone was recorded once. J is TRBJ1-1 and V is TRBV7-7; TRBD1 matches at 8 bases. The germline gives CDR1 SSHAT, CDR2 FNYEAQ (reference sequence). The J segment lost 1 base and the V segment lost 7 bases, leaving 8 bases of the junction unmatched. The CDR3 is 15 residues long. The CDR3 reads CASKTAGQGNTEAFF. The DNA for the CDR3 is TGTGCCAGCAAGACGGCCGGACAGGGGAACACTGAAGCTTTCTTT.

The rearrangement links TRBV5-1 to TRBJ2-1; no reliable D call. The CDR3 contains 14 residues. Germline CDR1 reads SGHRS; CDR2 reads YFSETQ. Trimming took off 4 bases at V and 5 bases at J, with 13 bases between the two ends. CDR3 sequence (DNA): TGCGCCAGCAGCGGCACGTCTCCGAACAATGAGCAGTTCTTC. Translation: CASSGTSPNNEQFF.

This clone was detected only once. The genes are TRBV4-1 and TRBJ2-3, with 11 bases fitting TRBD2. V shed 4 bases and J 4 bases; nucleotides not matched to a gene: 16. The CDR3 spans 19 residues. Germline CDR1 MGHRA, CDR2 YSYEKL. The CDR3 DNA reads TGCGCCAGCAGCCGTAAGGGCGGTAGCGGGGGGGCCGGACCAGATACGCAGTATTTT. Protein product: CASSRKGGSGGAGPDTQYF.

This chain uses TRBV19 with TRBJ2-6; TRBD1 aligns across 11 bases. Germline trimming cut 10 bases from V and 0 bases from J; bases unmatched to any gene: 5. The CDR3 sequence is 16 residues long. Germline CDR1 reads LNHDA; CDR2 reads SQIVND (reference sequence). Here the CDR3 DNA reads TGTGCCACTCGGGACAGGGGGTCCTCTGGGGCCAACGTCCTGACTTTC. It encodes CATRDRGSSGANVLTF.

This clone was seen a few times. The chain employs TRBV11-3 and TRBJ2-3; 9 nucleotides line up with TRBD1. The ends lost 1 base at V and 4 bases at J; junction bases unmatched: 0. The CDR3 is 14 amino acids. Germline V gene data show CDR1 as SGHNT and CDR2 as YENEEA. This chain's CDR3 is CASSLGQGADTQYF. CDR3 bases: TGTGCCAGCAGCTTAGGACAGGGGGCAGATACGCAGTATTTT.

The rearrangement links TRBV7-7 to TRBJ2-3; D gene uncertain. Trimming took off 6 bases at V and 1 base at J, with 11 bases between the two ends. Germline values: CDR1 SSHAT, CDR2 FNYEAQ (reference sequence). This CDR3 comprises 14 residues. CDR3 nucleotide sequence: TGTGCCAGCAGTGGGGTTCTGGGCACAGATACGCAGTATTTT. Amino acid sequence: CASSGVLGTDTQYF.

The J gene is TRBJ1-1, the V gene TRBV6-8, with D perhaps matching TRBD1 (6 bases). The CDR3 sequence is 15 residues long. Deletions cut 10 bases from V and 1 base from J, with 19 bases between. In germline, CDR1 is MNHGY, CDR2 SAAAGT. The CDR3 sequence: CAIRTTGMRNTEAFF. The CDR3 coding sequence is TGTGCCATCAGGACTACAGGGATGAGGAACACTGAAGCTTTCTTT.

The chain couples TRBV19 to TRBJ2-3; a weak D match, TRBD2 (6 bases). CDR1 LNHDA and CDR2 SQIVND come from the germline V gene (reference sequence). The CDR3 extends over 16 amino acids. V lost 3 bases and J lost 5, with 18 bases in between. The CDR3 spells CASSINAPTSIDTQYF. The CDR3 DNA reads as TGTGCCAGTAGTATCAATGCCCCGACTAGTATAGATACGCAGTATTTT.

This clone came up once. The chain joins TRBV11-1 to TRBJ1-6, with no clear D. Trimming stripped 2 bases from V and 6 bases from J, with 8 bases between. Per the germline V gene, CDR1 is SGHAT and CDR2 is FQDESV (reference sequence). This CDR3 contains 14 residues. The CDR3 region has the DNA TGTGCCAGCAGCTTAAGGGAAGGTAATTCACCCCTCCACTTT. Encoded protein: CASSLREGNSPLHF.

There are a few counts of this clone. This chain connects TRBV18 to TRBJ2-3; possibly TRBD2 for D (6 bases). The CDR3 has 18 residues. V was trimmed by 1 base and J by 4 bases, leaving 21 bases between them. From germline, CDR1 is KGHSH and CDR2 LQKENI. CDR3 residues: CASSPRKNSGWEADTQYF. The CDR3 DNA sequence: TGTGCCAGCTCACCACGAAAAAACAGCGGGTGGGAGGCAGATACGCAGTATTTT.

This chain links TRBV6-8 with TRBJ1-2; 8 bases line up with TRBD1. Germline V lookup: CDR1 MNHGY, CDR2 SAAAGT. The CDR3 covers 16 residues. V trimming: 6 bases; J trimming: 5 bases; junction bases outside the gene matches: 14. CDR3 DNA: TGTGCCAGCAGCCTAACTTGGGACAGGTGGAATTATGGCTACACCTTC. It translates to CASSLTWDRWNYGYTF.

The CDR3 here is CASSYGRSNTGELFF. CDR3 bases: TGTGCCAGCAGTTACGGCCGGTCGAACACCGGGGAGCTGTTTTTT. The rearrangement uses TRBV6-8 and TRBJ2-2; D ambiguous. V was pared by 2 bases and J by 0 bases, with 7 bases between. CDR1 is MNHGY and CDR2 is SAAAGT in the germline V gene. The length of the CDR3 is 15 residues.